The clone carrying this TCR beta chain was counted between two and nine times. The germline CDR1 and CDR2 sequences are MDHEN and SYDVKM. V was pared by 10 bases and J by 0 bases, with 6 bases of the junction left unmatched. The CDR3 is 14 amino acids. This sample was taken from a study of cytomegalovirus exposure and HLA in healthy donors. The data were produced by immunoSEQ multiplex PCR, yet TCRdb's version contains in-frame clones alone and is incomplete. The repertoire holds more than 35,000 clones, just under 95% seen once, with 3% to 3.5% in the top ten. The sequence was obtained from a man between 18 and 29 years old in good health and CMV-seronegative. The rearrangement uses TRBV28 and TRBJ2-7, with 10 bases identical to TRBD2. Sequencing used PBMCs. Here the CDR3 reads CATSSGSASYEQYF. The DNA for the CDR3 is TGTGCCACCTCTAGCGGGAGTGCCTCCTACGAGCAGTACTTC.